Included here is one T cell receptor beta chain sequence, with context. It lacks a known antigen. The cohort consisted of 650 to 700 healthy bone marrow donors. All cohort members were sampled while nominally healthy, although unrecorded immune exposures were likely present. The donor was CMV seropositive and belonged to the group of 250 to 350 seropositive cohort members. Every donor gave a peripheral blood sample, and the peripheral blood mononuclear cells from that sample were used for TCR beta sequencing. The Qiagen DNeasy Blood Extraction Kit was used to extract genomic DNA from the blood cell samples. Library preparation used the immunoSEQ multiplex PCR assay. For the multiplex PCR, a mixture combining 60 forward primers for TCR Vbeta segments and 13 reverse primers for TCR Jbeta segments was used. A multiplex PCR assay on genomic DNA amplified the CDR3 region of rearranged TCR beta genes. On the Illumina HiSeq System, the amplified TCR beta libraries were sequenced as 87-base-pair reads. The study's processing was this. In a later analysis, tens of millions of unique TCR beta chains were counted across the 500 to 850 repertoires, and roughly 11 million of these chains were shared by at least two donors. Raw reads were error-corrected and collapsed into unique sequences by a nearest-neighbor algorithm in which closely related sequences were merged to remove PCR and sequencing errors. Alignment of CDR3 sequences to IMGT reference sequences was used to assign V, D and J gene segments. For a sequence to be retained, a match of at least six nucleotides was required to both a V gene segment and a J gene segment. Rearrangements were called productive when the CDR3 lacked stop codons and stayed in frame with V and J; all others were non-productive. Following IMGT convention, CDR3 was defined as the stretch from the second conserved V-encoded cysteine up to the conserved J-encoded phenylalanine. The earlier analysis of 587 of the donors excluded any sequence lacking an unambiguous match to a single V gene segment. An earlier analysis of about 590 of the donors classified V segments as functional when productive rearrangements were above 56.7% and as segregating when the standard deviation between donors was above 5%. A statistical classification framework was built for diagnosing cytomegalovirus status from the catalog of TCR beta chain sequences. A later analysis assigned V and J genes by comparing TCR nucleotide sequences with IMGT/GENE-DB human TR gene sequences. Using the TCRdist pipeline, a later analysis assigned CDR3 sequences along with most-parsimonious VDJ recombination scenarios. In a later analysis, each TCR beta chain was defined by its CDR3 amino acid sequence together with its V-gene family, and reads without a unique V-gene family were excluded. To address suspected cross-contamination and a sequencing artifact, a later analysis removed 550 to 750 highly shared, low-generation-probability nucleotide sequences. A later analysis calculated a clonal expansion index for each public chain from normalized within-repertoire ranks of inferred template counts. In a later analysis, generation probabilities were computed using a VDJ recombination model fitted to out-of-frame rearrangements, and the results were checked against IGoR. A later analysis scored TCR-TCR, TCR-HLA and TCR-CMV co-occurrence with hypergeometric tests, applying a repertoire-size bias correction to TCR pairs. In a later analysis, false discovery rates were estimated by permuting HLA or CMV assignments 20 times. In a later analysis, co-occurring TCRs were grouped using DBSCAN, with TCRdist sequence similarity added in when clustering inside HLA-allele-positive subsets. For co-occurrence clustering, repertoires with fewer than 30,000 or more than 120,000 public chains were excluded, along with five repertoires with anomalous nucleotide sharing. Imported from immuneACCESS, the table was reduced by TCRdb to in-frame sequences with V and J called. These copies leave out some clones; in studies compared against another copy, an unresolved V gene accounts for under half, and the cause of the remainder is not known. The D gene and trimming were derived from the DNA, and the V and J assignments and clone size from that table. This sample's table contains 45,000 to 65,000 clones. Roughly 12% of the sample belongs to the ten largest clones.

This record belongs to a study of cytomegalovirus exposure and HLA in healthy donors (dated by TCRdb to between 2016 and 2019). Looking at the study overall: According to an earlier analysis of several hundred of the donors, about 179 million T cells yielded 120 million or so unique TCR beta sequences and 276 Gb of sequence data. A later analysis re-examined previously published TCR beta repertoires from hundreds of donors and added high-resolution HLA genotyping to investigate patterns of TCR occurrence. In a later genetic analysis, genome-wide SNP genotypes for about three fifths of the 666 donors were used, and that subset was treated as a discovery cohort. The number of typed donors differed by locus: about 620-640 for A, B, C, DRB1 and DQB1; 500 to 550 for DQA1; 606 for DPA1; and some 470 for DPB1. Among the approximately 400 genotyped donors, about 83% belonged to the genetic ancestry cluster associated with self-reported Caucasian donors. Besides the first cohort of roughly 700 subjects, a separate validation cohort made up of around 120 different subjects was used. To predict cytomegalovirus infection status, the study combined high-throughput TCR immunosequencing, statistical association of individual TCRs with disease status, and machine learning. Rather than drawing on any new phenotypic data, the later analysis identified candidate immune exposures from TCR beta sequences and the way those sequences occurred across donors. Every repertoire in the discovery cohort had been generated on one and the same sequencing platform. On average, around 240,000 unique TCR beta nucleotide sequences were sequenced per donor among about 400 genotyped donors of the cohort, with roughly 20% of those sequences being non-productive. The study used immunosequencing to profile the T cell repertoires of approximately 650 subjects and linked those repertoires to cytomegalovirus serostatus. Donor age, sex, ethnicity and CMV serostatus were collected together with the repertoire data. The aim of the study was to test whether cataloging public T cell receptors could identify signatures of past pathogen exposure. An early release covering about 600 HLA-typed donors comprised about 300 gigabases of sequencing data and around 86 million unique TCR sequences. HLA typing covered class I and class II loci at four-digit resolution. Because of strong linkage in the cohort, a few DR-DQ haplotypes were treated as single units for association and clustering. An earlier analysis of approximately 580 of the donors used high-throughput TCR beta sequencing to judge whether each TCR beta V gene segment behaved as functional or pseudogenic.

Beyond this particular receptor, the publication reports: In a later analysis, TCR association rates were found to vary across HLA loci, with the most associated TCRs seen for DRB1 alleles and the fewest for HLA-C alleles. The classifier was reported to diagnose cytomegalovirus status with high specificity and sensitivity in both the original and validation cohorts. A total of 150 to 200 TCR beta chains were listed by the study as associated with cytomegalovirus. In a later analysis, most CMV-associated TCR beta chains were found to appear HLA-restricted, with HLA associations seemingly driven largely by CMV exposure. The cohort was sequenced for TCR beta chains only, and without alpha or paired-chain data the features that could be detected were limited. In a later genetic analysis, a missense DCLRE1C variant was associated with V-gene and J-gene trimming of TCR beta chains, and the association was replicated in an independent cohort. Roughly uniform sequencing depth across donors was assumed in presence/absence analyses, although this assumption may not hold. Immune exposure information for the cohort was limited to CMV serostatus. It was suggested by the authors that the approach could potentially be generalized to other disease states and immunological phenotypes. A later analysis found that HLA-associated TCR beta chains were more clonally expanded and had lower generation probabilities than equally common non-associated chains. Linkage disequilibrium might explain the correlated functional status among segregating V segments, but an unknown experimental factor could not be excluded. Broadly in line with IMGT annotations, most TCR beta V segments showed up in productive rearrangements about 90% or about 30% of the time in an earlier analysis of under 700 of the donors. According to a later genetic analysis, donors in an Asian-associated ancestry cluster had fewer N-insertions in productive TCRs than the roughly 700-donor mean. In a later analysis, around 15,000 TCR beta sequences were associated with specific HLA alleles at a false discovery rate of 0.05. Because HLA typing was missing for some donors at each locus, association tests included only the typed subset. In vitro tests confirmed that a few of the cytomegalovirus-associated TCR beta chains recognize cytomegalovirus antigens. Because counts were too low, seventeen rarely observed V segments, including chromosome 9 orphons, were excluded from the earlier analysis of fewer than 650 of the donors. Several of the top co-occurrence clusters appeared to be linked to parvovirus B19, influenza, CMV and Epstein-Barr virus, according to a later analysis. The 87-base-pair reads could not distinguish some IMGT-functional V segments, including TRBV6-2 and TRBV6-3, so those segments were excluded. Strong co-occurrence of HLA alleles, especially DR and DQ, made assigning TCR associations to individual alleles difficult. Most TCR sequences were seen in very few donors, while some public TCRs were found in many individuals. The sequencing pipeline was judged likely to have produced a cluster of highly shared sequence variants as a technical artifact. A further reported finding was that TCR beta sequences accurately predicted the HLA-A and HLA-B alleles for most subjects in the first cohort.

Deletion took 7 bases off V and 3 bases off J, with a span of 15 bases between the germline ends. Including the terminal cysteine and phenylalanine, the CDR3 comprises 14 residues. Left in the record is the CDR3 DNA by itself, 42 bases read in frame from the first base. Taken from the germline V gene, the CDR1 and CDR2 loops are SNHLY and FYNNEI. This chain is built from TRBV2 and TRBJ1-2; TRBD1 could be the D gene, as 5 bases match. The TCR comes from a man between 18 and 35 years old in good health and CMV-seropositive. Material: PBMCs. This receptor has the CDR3 CASTPGGVDYGYTF. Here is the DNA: TGTGCCAGCACCCCGGGGGGGGTCGACTATGGCTACACCTTC.